A selection of T cell receptor beta chains follows, all from one sample in a study of shared clonotypes between healthy human individuals. Clones were read by immunoSEQ multiplex PCR, and TCRdb kept only the in-frame ones, dropping some. The top ten hold 24% of the sample, which has approximately 720,000 clones, just over 90% seen once. Material for sequencing was naive CD8+ T cells sorted from blood. The receptors originated from a young man in good health. Each CDR3 is given with its conserved first and last residue. D genes are given only for firm matches. Rows give clone size only sometimes, using once, few, many, or a class for an expanded clone.

D gene	V gene	clone size	J gene	CDR3 DNA	CDR3 protein
TRBD1	TRBV10-2	NA	TRBJ2-3	TGCGCCAGCAGGGATTTCCGGGACAGGGAAACAGATACGCAGTATTTT	CASRDFRDRETDTQYF
TRBD1	TRBV5-5	NA	TRBJ1-2	TGTGCCAGCAGCCCGGGACAGGGGGCCTATGGCTACACCTTC	CASSPGQGAYGYTF
NA	TRBV11-2	NA	TRBJ2-2	TGTGCCAGCAGCCCCGGCAGGGGTAGTGGCACCGGGGAGCTGTTTTTT	CASSPGRGSGTGELFF
TRBD1	TRBV27	NA	TRBJ1-1	TGTGCCAGCAGTTCCGGGACAGGGCTACCCACTGAAGCTTTCTTT	CASSSGTGLPTEAFF
TRBD2	TRBV9	NA	TRBJ2-7	TGTGCCAGCAGCCCTCGGACTAGCGGATTCTCCTACGAGCAGTACTTC	CASSPRTSGFSYEQYF
NA	TRBV7-8	NA	TRBJ1-1	TGTGCCAGCATCCCGGGGGTTGGACCCGAAGCTTTCTTT	CASIPGVGPEAFF
NA	TRBV6-4	once	TRBJ2-1	TGTGCCAGCAGTGACGGTCCAGGTTTTTCCTACAATGAGCAGTTCTTC	CASSDGPGFSYNEQFF
NA	TRBV4-1	NA	TRBJ2-1	TGCGCCAGCAGCCAAGTCGAGGGCAATGAGCAGTTCTTC	CASSQVEGNEQFF
NA	TRBV13	NA	TRBJ2-7	TGTGCCAGCAGCTTGGGGACTTCCTACGAGCAGTACTTC	CASSLGTSYEQYF
TRBD2	TRBV4-2	once	TRBJ2-7	TGTGCCAGCAGCCAAGCCTCGACTAGCGGGAATCGTTGGTTCTACGAGCAGTACTTC	CASSQASTSGNRWFYEQYF
NA	TRBV2	NA	TRBJ2-4	TGTGCCAGCAGTGAACAGGACGACATTCAGTACTTC	CASSEQDDIQYF
NA	TRBV7-9	NA	TRBJ2-5	TGTGCCAGCAGCCCAATAGACAGCCAAGAGACCCAGTACTTC	CASSPIDSQETQYF
NA	TRBV28	NA	TRBJ2-1	TGTGCCAGCAGCCCTCCGGGACTTTCTTACAATGAGCAGTTCTTC	CASSPPGLSYNEQFF
NA	TRBV11-2	NA	TRBJ2-2	TGTGCCAGCAGCTTAGCTCCAAGCCGGGTCTCCAACACCGGGGAGCTGTTTTTT	CASSLAPSRVSNTGELFF
NA	TRBV7-3	NA	TRBJ2-3	TGTGCCAGCAGCTCAGGGAGCACAGATACGCAGTATTTT	CASSSGSTDTQYF
TRBD1	TRBV6-6	NA	TRBJ1-4	TGTGCCAGCAGTTCCCGACAGGGGGATGAAAAACTGTTTTTT	CASSSRQGDEKLFF
TRBD2	TRBV27	NA	TRBJ2-3	TGTGCCAGCAGTTTCTTCTCATCAAGCGGGAGACCCACAGATACGCAGTATTTT	CASSFFSSSGRPTDTQYF
NA	TRBV2	NA	TRBJ2-2	TGTGCCAGCAGCGCTAAGAGGGACACCGGGGAGCTGTTTTTT	CASSAKRDTGELFF
TRBD2	TRBV10-2	NA	TRBJ2-5	TGCGCCAGCAGTGGTAGGACTAGCGGGAGGCGGGGAGGGGAGACCCAGTACTTC	CASSGRTSGRRGGETQYF
TRBD2	TRBV29-1	NA	TRBJ2-3	TGCAGCGTTGAGGGTATAGCGGGAATCACAGATACGCAGTATTTT	CSVEGIAGITDTQYF
TRBD1	TRBV9	NA	TRBJ2-2	TGTGCCAGCAGCGGGACAGGGGGAAACACCGGGGAGCTGTTTTTT	CASSGTGGNTGELFF
TRBD2	TRBV29-1	NA	TRBJ2-1	TGCAGCGTTCAAGGACTAGCGGGTCCCGCGCGGAGCTCCTACAATGAGCAGTTCTTC	CSVQGLAGPARSSYNEQFF
NA	TRBV27	NA	TRBJ2-3	TGTGCCACCTCTCCTGGGGCAACAGATACGCAGTATTTT	CATSPGATDTQYF
TRBD1	TRBV10-2	NA	TRBJ1-4	TGCGCCAGCAGTTCCACAGGGGGCGGTGAAAAACTGTTTTTT	CASSSTGGGEKLFF
NA	TRBV6-1	NA	TRBJ2-7	TGTGCCAGCAGTGAAGAGGGCGGCCCCTACGAGCAGTACTTC	CASSEEGGPYEQYF
NA	TRBV9	once	TRBJ2-3	TGTGCCAGCAGCGCGGGATCCACAGATACGCAGTATTTT	CASSAGSTDTQYF
TRBD1	TRBV9	once	TRBJ2-1	TGTGCCAGCAGCGCCCCCCCTGACAGGGAATACAATGAGCAGTTCTTC	CASSAPPDREYNEQFF
NA	TRBV11-3	NA	TRBJ2-7	TGTGCCAGCAGCTACCATACCTACTACGAGCAGTACTTC	CASSYHTYYEQYF
NA	TRBV7-9	NA	TRBJ2-1	TGTGCCAGCAGCTTGGGGGACTACAATGAGCAGTTCTTC	CASSLGDYNEQFF
NA	TRBV27	NA	TRBJ1-1	TGTGCCAGCAGCCAGCGGGGCCAGAACACTGAAGCTTTCTTT	CASSQRGQNTEAFF
TRBD1	TRBV7-9	NA	TRBJ2-3	TGTGCCAGCAGCCCCATTCGATTGGGACAGGAGTTCACAGATACGCAGTATTTT	CASSPIRLGQEFTDTQYF
TRBD2	TRBV28	once	TRBJ2-7	TGTGCCAGCAGCCGGCCGCCCGGGACTAGCGGAAGGAGCTCCTACGAGCAGTACTTC	CASSRPPGTSGRSSYEQYF
NA	TRBV27	NA	TRBJ1-3	TGTGCCAGCACCACGGGATTCCTGGCAGGAAACACCATATATTTT	CASTTGFLAGNTIYF
TRBD1	TRBV5-5	NA	TRBJ1-2	TGTGCCAGCAGCAAGGGGGCAGGGGACTCGTCCTATGGCTACACCTTC	CASSKGAGDSSYGYTF
TRBD1	TRBV2	NA	TRBJ1-5	TGTGCCAGCTGTCGGTCCGGGACAGGGGTAATCAGCCCCCAGCATTTT	CASCRSGTGVISPQHF
NA	TRBV9	NA	TRBJ2-1	TGTGCCAGCAGCGCTTCCGGGGGAAGCTCCTACAATGAGCAGTTCTTC	CASSASGGSSYNEQFF
NA	TRBV4-1	NA	TRBJ1-1	TGCGCCAGCAGCCCAGTGCCCCAGAACACTGAAGCTTTCTTT	CASSPVPQNTEAFF
NA	TRBV19	NA	TRBJ2-1	TGTGCCAGTAGTATTCCGGAGACCTGGCACAATGAGCAGTTCTTC	CASSIPETWHNEQFF
TRBD2	TRBV10-3	NA	TRBJ2-7	TGTGCCATCAGTTTAAGACGGATTTCAACCTTAGCGGGGCTCTCCTACGAGCAGTACTTC	CAISLRRISTLAGLSYEQYF
NA	TRBV4-1	NA	TRBJ2-1	TGCGCCAGCAGCCAAATTGGATTATCAGCTCTGAACAATGAGCAGTTCTTC	CASSQIGLSALNNEQFF
TRBD2	TRBV11-2	NA	TRBJ2-1	TGTGCCAGCAGCTTAGATAGGCGGGGGGCATTGGATGAGCAGTTCTTC	CASSLDRRGALDEQFF
NA	TRBV9	NA	TRBJ2-7	TGTGCCAGCAGTCCGAGGAGCTCCTACGAGCAGTACTTC	CASSPRSSYEQYF
NA	TRBV9	NA	TRBJ2-7	TGTGCCAGCAGCGTAGGGAGGGAAGGCGGCTACGAGCAGTACTTC	CASSVGREGGYEQYF
NA	TRBV5-1	NA	TRBJ1-1	TGCGCCAGCAGCCGGGTGCAGGAGGGGGAGAACACTGAAGCTTTCTTT	CASSRVQEGENTEAFF
TRBD2	TRBV19	NA	TRBJ2-3	TGTGCCAGTAGAGCGGGGCACACAGATACGCAGTATTTT	CASRAGHTDTQYF
NA	TRBV7-9	NA	TRBJ2-5	TGTGCCAGCAGCCGCCGACAAGGGGAAGAGACCCAGTACTTC	CASSRRQGEETQYF
NA	TRBV28	NA	TRBJ2-5	TGTGCCAGCACGCCCGAAGGTTGGGAGACCCAGTACTTC	CASTPEGWETQYF
NA	TRBV29-1	NA	TRBJ2-5	TGCAGCGTTGTGGAACAGGGGAGGGAGGAGACCCAGTACTTC	CSVVEQGREETQYF
NA	TRBV30	NA	TRBJ2-1	TGTGCCTGGAGTGTACTGGAAGCTAAGGGCAATGAGCAGTTCTTC	CAWSVLEAKGNEQFF
TRBD2	TRBV7-8	NA	TRBJ2-1	TGTGCCAGCAGCTTAGGCCCTAGCGGATACAATGAGCAGTTCTTC	CASSLGPSGYNEQFF